This TCR beta chain was captured by sequencing in a study of blood T cell repertoires in COVID-19. About the study: The cDNA or gDNA used as material had been derived from T cells, B-cell-depleted T cells, or PBMCs.

Sequencing was performed with immunoSEQ multiplex PCR; in TCRdb, only in-frame clones are kept and a portion is missing. Of 95,000 to 150,000 clones in the sample, around 86% are singletons; the top ten hold around 4%. V lost 0 bases and J 4 bases, leaving 15 bases between the germline ends. CDR3 length: 16 residues. CDR1 and CDR2 (germline): KGHSH, LQKENI. The sequenced sample consisted of peripheral blood. The clonotype comes from a man between 35 and 55 years old with acute or convalescent COVID-19. This chain links TRBV18 with TRBJ1-1; D is unresolved. CDR3 amino acids: CASSPPIFGRATEAFF. Here the CDR3 DNA reads TGTGCCAGCTCACCACCGATTTTTGGGAGAGCCACTGAAGCTTTCTTT.